One and the same sample provided the 5 T cell receptor beta chains below, sequenced in a study of tumor-infiltrating lymphocytes in primary liver carcinoma. A primer matching the constant region was used to make TCR beta cDNA from 500 to 650 ng of total RNA. TCR beta libraries came from three nested multiplex PCR rounds using slightly modified ARM-PCR. For 10 cycles apiece, the opening two PCR rounds ran with TRBV1-TRBV30 forward primers and a C-beta reverse primer. In TCRdb, the multiplex PCR reads were re-called with MiXCR into one record per CDR3 protein. The sample lists about 330,000 distinct CDR3 sequences, around 60% seen once, with approximately 5.9% in the top ten. Unsorted whole blood yielded blood RNA, and germline DNA was extracted as well. Sequencing used peripheral blood. The receptors were sampled from a man aged 35-49 years with primary liver carcinoma and hepatitis B virus infection.

This clonotype was observed at least ten times. The chain joins TRBV6-6 to TRBJ2-2; 8 bases fit TRBD1. The CDR3 has 17 residues. With 6 bases clipped from V and 1 base from J, the junction kept 10 bases outside the gene matches. Germline CDR1 is MNHNY and CDR2 is SVGAGI (reference sequence). Written as DNA, the CDR3 is TGTGCCAGCAGGCCTGCGGAAGGGACAGGGAACACCGGGGAGCTGTTTTTT. It yields the protein CASRPAEGTGNTGELFF.

As regards this clonotype: The junction differs from germline at one of its ends, possibly a read error. This chain uses TRBV10-3 with TRBJ2-3, with D perhaps given as TRBD1 or TRBD2 (5 bases each). The CDR3 spans 14 residues. Germline lookup yields CDR1 ENHRY and CDR2 SYGVKD. CDR3 loop: CTISRDEVTDAQYF. Here the CDR3 DNA reads TGTACCATCAGTAGGGACGAAGTCACAGATGCGCAGTATTTT.

The chain recombines TRBV11-2 with TRBJ1-2; D remains ambiguous. Germline V gene lookup returns CDR1 SGHAT and CDR2 FQNNGV. With 5 bases removed from V and 7 bases from J, the gap between germline ends came to 17 bases. The CDR3 is 14 amino acids. In DNA form, the CDR3 reads TGTGCCAGCAGCCCCCTCGGAACAGTCTGTGGCTACACCTTC. Translation: CASSPLGTVCGYTF.

With respect to this clonotype: Because the CDR3 is missing its conserved closing phenylalanine or tryptophan, this is likely a read error. The chain uses TRBV11-2 and TRBJ2-3; a possible D gene is TRBD2 (5 bases). Germline V CDR1 and CDR2: SGHAT, FQNNGV. The length of the CDR3 is 15 residues. The CDR3 spells CTSSLTPEERDTQYH. The CDR3 nucleotides are TGTACCAGCAGCTTAACCCCGGAGGAGAGAGATACGCAGTATCAT.

A single count supports this clonotype. A read error may produce the germline difference seen at one junction end. The chain is built from TRBV11-3 and TRBJ2-7; weak D call: TRBD1 (5 bases). Germline V gene lookup returns CDR1 SGHNT and CDR2 YENEEA. The CDR3 runs 14 residues. CDR3 sequence: CTSSFTQGPYEQYF. The CDR3 DNA reads as TGTACCAGCAGCTTCACTCAGGGTCCCTACGAGCAGTATTTC.